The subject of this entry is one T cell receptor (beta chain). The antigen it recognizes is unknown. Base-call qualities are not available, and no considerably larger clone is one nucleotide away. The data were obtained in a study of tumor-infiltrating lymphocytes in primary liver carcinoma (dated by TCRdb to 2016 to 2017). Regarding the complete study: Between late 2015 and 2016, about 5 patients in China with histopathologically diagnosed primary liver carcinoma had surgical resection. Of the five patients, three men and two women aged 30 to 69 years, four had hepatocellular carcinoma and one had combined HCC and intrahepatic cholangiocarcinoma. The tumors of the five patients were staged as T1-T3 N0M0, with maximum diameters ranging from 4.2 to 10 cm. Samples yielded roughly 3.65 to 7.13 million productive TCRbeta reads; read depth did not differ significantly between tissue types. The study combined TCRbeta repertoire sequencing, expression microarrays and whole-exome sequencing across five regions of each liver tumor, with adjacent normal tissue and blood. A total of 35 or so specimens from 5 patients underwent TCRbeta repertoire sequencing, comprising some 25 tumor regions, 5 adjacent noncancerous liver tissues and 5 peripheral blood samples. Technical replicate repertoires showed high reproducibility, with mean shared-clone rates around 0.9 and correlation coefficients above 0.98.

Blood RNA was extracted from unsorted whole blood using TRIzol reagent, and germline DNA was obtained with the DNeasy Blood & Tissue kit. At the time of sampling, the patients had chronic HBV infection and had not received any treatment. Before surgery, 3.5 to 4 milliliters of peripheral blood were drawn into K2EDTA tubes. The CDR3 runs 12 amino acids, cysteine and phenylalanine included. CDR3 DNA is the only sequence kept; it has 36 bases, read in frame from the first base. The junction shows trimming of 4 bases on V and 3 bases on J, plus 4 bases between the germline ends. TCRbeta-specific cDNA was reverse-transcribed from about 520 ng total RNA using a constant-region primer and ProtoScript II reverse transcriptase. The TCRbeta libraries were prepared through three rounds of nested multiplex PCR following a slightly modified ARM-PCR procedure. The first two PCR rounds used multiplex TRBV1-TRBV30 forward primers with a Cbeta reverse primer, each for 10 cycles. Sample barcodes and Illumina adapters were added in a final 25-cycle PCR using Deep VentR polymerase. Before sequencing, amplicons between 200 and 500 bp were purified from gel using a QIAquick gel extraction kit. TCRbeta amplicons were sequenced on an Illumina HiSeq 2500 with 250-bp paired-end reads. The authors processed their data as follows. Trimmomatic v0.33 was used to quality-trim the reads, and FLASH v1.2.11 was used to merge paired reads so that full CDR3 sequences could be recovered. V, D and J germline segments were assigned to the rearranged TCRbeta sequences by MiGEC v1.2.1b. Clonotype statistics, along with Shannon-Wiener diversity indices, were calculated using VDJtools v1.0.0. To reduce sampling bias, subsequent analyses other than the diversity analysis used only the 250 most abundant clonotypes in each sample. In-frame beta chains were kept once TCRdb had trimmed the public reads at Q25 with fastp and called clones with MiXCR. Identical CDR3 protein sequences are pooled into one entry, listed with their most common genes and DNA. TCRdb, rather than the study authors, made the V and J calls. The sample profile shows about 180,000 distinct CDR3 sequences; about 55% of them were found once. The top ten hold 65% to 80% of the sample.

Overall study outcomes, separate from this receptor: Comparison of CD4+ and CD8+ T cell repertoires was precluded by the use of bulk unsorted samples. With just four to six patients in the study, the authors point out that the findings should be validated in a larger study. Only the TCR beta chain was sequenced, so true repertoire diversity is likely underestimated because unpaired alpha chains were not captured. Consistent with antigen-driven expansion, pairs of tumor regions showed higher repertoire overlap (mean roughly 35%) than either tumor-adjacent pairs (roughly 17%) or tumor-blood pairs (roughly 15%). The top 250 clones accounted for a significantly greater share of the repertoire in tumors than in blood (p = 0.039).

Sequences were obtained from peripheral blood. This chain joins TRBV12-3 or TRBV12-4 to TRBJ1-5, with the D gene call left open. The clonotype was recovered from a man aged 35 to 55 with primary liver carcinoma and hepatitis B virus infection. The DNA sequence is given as TGTGCCAGCAGTTCCTTCAATCAGCCCCAGCATTTT. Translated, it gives CASSSFNQPQHF.